The next 13 T cell receptor beta chains were all read from a single sample in a study of shared clonotypes between healthy human individuals. Terminally differentiated effector memory CD45RA+ cells were left out of the naive CD8 fraction, which was CD45RO-negative and positively selected for CCR7. Clones were sequenced by immunoSEQ multiplex PCR, and TCRdb holds only the in-frame ones, with some missing. The data contain around 2.1 million clones, approximately 94% of them singletons. Sequencing was performed on naive CD8+ T cells from PBMCs. The receptors originated from a young man in good health. Some clones in this sample may be carry-over from other donors' samples.

The CDR3 is CATSIPWVAETQYF. Here the CDR3 DNA reads TGTGCCACCAGCATCCCCTGGGTGGCCGAGACCCAGTACTTC. The J gene is TRBJ2-5, the V gene TRBV15; D remains unclear. Germline CDR1 is LNHNV and CDR2 is YYDKDF (reference sequence). The CDR3 contains 14 residues. V shed 4 bases and J shed 5 bases, with 14 bases lying between them.

The CDR3: CASSPGRSTDTQYF. The CDR3 DNA reads TGTGCCAGCAGCCCGGGGAGGAGCACAGATACGCAGTATTTT. The rearrangement uses TRBV11-2 and TRBJ2-3; D might be TRBD2 (6 bases). CDR1 and CDR2 from the germline V gene are SGHAT and FQNNGV. Trimming took 5 bases from V and 0 from J, leaving 9 bases between them. CDR3 length: 14 residues.

V gene TRBV4-3 combines with J gene TRBJ2-3; D remains unclear. The CDR3 is made up of 15 amino acids. V was shortened by 1 base and J by 2 bases, with 10 bases between the two germline ends. Germline V CDR1 and CDR2: LGHNA, YSLEER. CDR3 coding DNA: TGCGCCAGCAGCCAAGCTTTTTTCCCCACAGATACGCAGTATTTT. Translating gives CASSQAFFPTDTQYF.

V is TRBV9 and J is TRBJ2-5; D is possibly TRBD1 (6 bases). V lost 3 bases and J lost 9, with 12 bases in between. The CDR3 contains 12 residues. Germline CDR1 is SGDLS and CDR2 is YYNGEE. The CDR3 region is CASSGNGGAQYF. DNA of the CDR3: TGTGCCAGCAGCGGTAATGGGGGCGCCCAGTACTTC.

The V call is TRBV27, the J call TRBJ2-7, with no clear D. Trimming left V 4 bases short and J 5 bases short, with 9 bases between. CDR3 size: 12 residues. Germline loops: CDR1 MNHEY, CDR2 SMNVEV (reference sequence). This CDR3 reads CASSSNGHEQYF. In DNA, the CDR3 is TGTGCCAGCAGTTCCAATGGGCACGAGCAGTACTTC.

The V call is TRBV13, the J call TRBJ2-7; 10 bases map to TRBD2. V was clipped by 2 bases and J by 2 bases; unmatched bases: 6. The CDR3 has 16 amino acids. The germline CDR1 and CDR2 sequences are PRHDT and FYEKMQ (reference sequence). The CDR3 bases are TGTGCCAGCAGCTTACAAACTAGCGGGAATCCCTACGAGCAGTACTTC. This gives the protein CASSLQTSGNPYEQYF.

This rearrangement joins TRBV14 to TRBJ1-2; TRBD1 agrees at 8 bases. Trimming at V came to 6 bases and at J to 4 bases, leaving 7 bases not matched to a gene. The CDR3 runs to 14 residues. CDR1 and CDR2 (germline): SGHDN, FVKESK. CDR3: CASSLLQGGYGYTF. CDR3 coding DNA: TGTGCCAGCAGTTTACTACAGGGGGGCTATGGCTACACCTTC.

This clone was seen only once. The chain carries TRBV10-3 and TRBJ2-7; D is uncertain. The germline V gene encodes CDR1 ENHRY and CDR2 SYGVKD. This CDR3 has 13 amino acids. V was pared by 2 bases and J by 3 bases, with 8 bases between. The CDR3 bases are TGTGCCATCAGTGAGACGACATACTACGAGCAGTACTTC. This codes for CAISETTYYEQYF.

V gene TRBV6-5 combines with J gene TRBJ2-3; 7 bases agree with TRBD2. From germline, CDR1 is MNHEY and CDR2 SVGAGI. The CDR3 has 15 amino acids. The J segment lost 6 bases and the V segment lost 0 bases, leaving 6 bases of the junction unmatched. The CDR3 nucleotides are TGTGCCAGCAGTTACTCGGCTAGCGGATGGGATACGCAGTATTTT. Its protein is CASSYSASGWDTQYF.

The V and J genes are TRBV2 and TRBJ2-1; D is uncertain. This CDR3 contains 16 residues. V gave up 5 bases and J gave up 0 bases, with 14 bases separating them. Germline CDR1 SNHLY, CDR2 FYNNEI. CDR3 coding DNA: TGTGCCAGCAGTTCCGGACGGTGGAGCTCCTACAATGAGCAGTTCTTC. Its protein product is CASSSGRWSSYNEQFF.

The gene calls are TRBV7-9 and TRBJ2-5, with TRBD1 identical over 8 bases. Losses at the gene ends were 5 bases for V and 4 bases for J; bases not matched to a gene: 6. The CDR3 consists of 14 residues. The V gene's germline CDR1 is SEHNR and CDR2 FQNEAQ (reference sequence). The CDR3 loop reads CASSNTGGRETQYF. The CDR3 DNA is TGTGCCAGCAGCAATACAGGGGGTCGAGAGACCCAGTACTTC.

A word on this clone: The sample contains more than one DNA sequence encoding this CDR3. V usage is TRBV27 and J usage is TRBJ2-1; no definite D call. The CDR3 consists of 14 residues. Germline values: CDR1 MNHEY, CDR2 SMNVEV (reference sequence). V gave up 2 bases and J gave up 0 bases, with 5 bases separating them. As DNA, the CDR3 is TGTGCCAGCAGTTTAGTGAGCTCCTACAATGAGCAGTTCTTC. This translates into CASSLVSSYNEQFF.

DNA for the CDR3: TGTGCCAGCTCACCACGAGTAGACTTATTCAATGAGCAGTTCTTC. Protein sequence: CASSPRVDLFNEQFF. The V and J genes are TRBV18 and TRBJ2-1; D not resolved. V was shortened by 1 base and J by 6 bases, with 13 bases between the two germline ends. The CDR3 totals 15 residues. Germline CDR1 is KGHSH and CDR2 is LQKENI. The full variable domain, completed using reference TRBV18 and TRBJ2-1, is NAGVMQNPRHLVRRRGQEARLRCSPMKGHSHVYWYRQLPEEGLKFMVYLQKENIIDESGMPKERFSAEFPKEGPSILRIQQVVRGDSAAYFCASSPRVDLFNEQFFGPGTRLTVL.